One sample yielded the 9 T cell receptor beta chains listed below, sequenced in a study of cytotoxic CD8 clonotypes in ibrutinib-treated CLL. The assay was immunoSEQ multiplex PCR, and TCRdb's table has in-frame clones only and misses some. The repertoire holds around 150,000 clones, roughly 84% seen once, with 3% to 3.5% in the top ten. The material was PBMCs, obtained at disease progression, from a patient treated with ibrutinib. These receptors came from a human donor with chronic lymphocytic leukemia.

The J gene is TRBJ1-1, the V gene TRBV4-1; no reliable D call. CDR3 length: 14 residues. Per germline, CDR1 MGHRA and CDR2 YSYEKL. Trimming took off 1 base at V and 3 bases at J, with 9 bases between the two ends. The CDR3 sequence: CASSQGRRDTEAFF. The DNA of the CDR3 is TGCGCCAGCAGCCAAGGGAGGAGGGACACTGAAGCTTTCTTT.

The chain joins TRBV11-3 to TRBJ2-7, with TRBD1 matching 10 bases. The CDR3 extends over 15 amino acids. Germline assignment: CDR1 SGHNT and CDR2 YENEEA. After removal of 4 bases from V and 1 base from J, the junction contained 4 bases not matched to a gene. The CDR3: CASSSRTGGSYEQYF. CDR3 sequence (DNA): TGTGCCAGCAGCTCTCGGACAGGGGGTTCCTACGAGCAGTACTTC.

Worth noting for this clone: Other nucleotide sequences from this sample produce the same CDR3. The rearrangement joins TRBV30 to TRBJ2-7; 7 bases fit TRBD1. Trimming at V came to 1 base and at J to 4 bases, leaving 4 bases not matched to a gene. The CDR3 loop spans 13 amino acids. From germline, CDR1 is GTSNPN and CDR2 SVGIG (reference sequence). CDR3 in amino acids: CAWSGDRAYEQYF. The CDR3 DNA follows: TGTGCCTGGAGTGGCGACAGGGCATACGAGCAGTACTTC.

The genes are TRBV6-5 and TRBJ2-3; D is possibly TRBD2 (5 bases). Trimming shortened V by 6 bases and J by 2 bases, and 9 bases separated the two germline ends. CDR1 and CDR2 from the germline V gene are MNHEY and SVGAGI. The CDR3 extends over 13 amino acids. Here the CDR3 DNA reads TGTGCCAGCAGAGAGGAGGCCACAGATACGCAGTATTTT. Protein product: CASREEATDTQYF.

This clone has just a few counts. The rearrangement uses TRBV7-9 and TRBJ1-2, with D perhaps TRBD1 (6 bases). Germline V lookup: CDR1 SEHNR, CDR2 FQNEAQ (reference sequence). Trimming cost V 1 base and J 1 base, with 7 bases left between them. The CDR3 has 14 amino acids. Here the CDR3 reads CASSLGTDNYGYTF. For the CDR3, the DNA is TGTGCCAGCAGCTTAGGGACAGATAACTATGGCTACACCTTC.

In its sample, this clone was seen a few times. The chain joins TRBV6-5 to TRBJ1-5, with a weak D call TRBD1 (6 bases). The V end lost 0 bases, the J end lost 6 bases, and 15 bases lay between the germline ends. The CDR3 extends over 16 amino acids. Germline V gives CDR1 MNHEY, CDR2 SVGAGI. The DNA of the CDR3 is TGTGCCAGCAGTTACTCGTGGGGGGCAGCGGGTCAGCCCCAGCATTTT. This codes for CASSYSWGAAGQPQHF.

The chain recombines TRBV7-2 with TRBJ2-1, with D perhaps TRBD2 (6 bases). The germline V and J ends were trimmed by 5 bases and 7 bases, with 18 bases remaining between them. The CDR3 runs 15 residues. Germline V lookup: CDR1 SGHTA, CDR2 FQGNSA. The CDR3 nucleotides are TGTGCCAGCAGCGAACAACGGGAGAAGGGGAATGAGCAGTTCTTC. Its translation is CASSEQREKGNEQFF.

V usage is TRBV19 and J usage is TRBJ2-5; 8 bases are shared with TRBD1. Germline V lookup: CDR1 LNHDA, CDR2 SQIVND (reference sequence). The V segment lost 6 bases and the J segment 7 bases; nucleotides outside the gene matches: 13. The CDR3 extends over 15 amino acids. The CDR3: CASRQGQDGLGTQYF. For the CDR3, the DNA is TGTGCCAGTAGACAGGGACAGGACGGTTTGGGGACCCAGTACTTC.

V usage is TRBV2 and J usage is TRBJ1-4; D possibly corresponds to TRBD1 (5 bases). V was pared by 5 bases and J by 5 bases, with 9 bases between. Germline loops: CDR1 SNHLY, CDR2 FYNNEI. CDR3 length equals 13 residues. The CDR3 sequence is CASSWQGNEKLFF. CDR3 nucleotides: TGTGCCAGCAGTTGGCAGGGAAATGAAAAACTGTTTTTT.